Presented here are 29 T cell receptor beta chains from one specimen sequenced in a study of blood T cell repertoires in COVID-19. The method was immunoSEQ multiplex PCR; TCRdb's version includes in-frame clones alone and lacks a portion of them. The sample yields approximately 440,000 clones, 90% seen once. Sequencing was performed on PBMCs or T cells enriched from blood (not recorded which). Receptors originate from a man younger than 35 who had recovered from COVID-19.

As regards this clone: Other DNA sequences from this sample encode an identical CDR3 as well. The V and J genes are TRBV9 and TRBJ2-5, with D maybe TRBD2 (5 bases). The germline V and J ends were trimmed by 0 bases and 2 bases, with 11 bases remaining between them. CDR3 length: 15 amino acids. Germline CDR1 reads SGDLS; CDR2 reads YYNGEE. CDR3 coding DNA: TGTGCCAGCAGCGTAGCTAACAGCGGACAAGAGACCCAGTACTTC. It yields the protein CASSVANSGQETQYF.

The gene calls are TRBV5-1 and TRBJ1-1, with 10 bases matching TRBD1. There are 15 residues in the CDR3. Per the germline V gene, CDR1 is SGHRS and CDR2 is YFSETQ. Germline trimming cut 3 bases from V and 0 bases from J; bases unmatched to any gene: 2. CDR3 amino acids: CASSWGQGLNTEAFF. CDR3 sequence (DNA): TGCGCCAGCAGCTGGGGACAGGGGCTGAACACTGAAGCTTTCTTT.

J is TRBJ1-5 and V is TRBV27; TRBD1 is a possible D gene (5 bases). This CDR3 is 13 amino acids long. Trimming cost V 6 bases and J 5 bases, with 11 bases left between them. Germline V CDR1 and CDR2: MNHEY, SMNVEV (reference sequence). The CDR3 nucleotides read TGTGCCAGCAGCCTCAGGGCCTATCAGCCCCAGCATTTT. As protein: CASSLRAYQPQHF.

This clone occurred a few times. The CDR3 here is CASSALEIGEQYF. The CDR3 DNA reads as TGTGCCAGCAGTGCACTAGAGATCGGCGAGCAGTACTTC. V usage is TRBV2 and J usage is TRBJ2-7, with D possibly TRBD2 on 5 matching bases. V dropped 4 bases and J dropped 6 bases, with 13 bases sitting between them. Germline values: CDR1 SNHLY, CDR2 FYNNEI. The CDR3 has 13 residues.

This rearrangement joins TRBV27 to TRBJ1-1; D call uncertain. The CDR3 has 15 amino acids. Trimming left V 6 bases short and J 4 bases short, with 18 bases between. Germline V gene sequence: CDR1 MNHEY, CDR2 SMNVEV (reference sequence). DNA for the CDR3: TGTGCCAGCAGCCCAGTGGTGGGCGGGAGCACTGAAGCTTTCTTT. Its translation is CASSPVVGGSTEAFF.

The V gene is TRBV7-9, the J gene TRBJ2-2, with a tentative D call TRBD2 (6 bases). The CDR3 runs to 13 residues. Trimming cost V 10 bases and J 4 bases, with 13 bases left between them. Looked up from germline, CDR1 is SEHNR and CDR2 is FQNEAQ (reference sequence). In nucleotides, the CDR3 is TGTGCCACCCCGCCGGAGGGCACCGGGGAGCTGTTTTTT. It translates to CATPPEGTGELFF. Filled out from reference TRBV7-9 and TRBJ2-2, the complete variable domain reads DTGVSQNPRHKITKRGQNVTFRCDPISEHNRLYWYRQTLGQGPEFLTYFQNEAQLEKSRLLSDRFSAERPKGSFSTLEIQRTEQGDSAMYLCATPPEGTGELFFGEGSRLTVL.

The chain couples TRBV11-2 to TRBJ2-1; 10 bases match TRBD2. CDR3 size: 16 residues. V shed 6 bases and J 8 bases; nucleotides not matched to a gene: 13. Per germline, CDR1 SGHAT and CDR2 FQNNGV. DNA of the CDR3: TGTGCCAGCAGTTCTAGGACTAGCGGACCAGGGTATGAGCAGTTCTTC. This encodes CASSSRTSGPGYEQFF.

V is TRBV6-5 and J is TRBJ1-3; D gene unclear. Per the germline V gene, CDR1 is MNHEY and CDR2 is SVGAGI. V was pared by 6 bases and J by 0 bases, with 6 bases between. CDR3 size: 13 residues. This CDR3 reads CASSGYSGNTIYF. The CDR3 DNA reads as TGTGCCAGCAGCGGGTACTCTGGAAACACCATATATTTT.

J is TRBJ1-5 and V is TRBV28; 8 bases fit TRBD1. The CDR3 is 14 residues long. Trimming took 5 bases from V and 7 from J; bases not matched to a gene: 7. Germline V CDR1 and CDR2: MDHEN, SYDVKM. CDR3 protein: CASSIRQGQQPQHF. The CDR3 region has the DNA TGTGCCAGCAGTATCCGACAGGGGCAACAGCCCCAGCATTTT.

This chain joins TRBV15 and TRBJ1-3; 8 bases fit TRBD1. The CDR3 is 21 amino acids. Germline V gene sequence: CDR1 LNHNV, CDR2 YYDKDF (reference sequence). The trim removed 1 base at V and 0 bases at J, leaving 17 bases unmatched. DNA of the CDR3: TGTGCCACCAGCAGAGGGACAGGGACGGTTTTAGGGTTCTACTCTGGAAACACCATATATTTT. It encodes CATSRGTGTVLGFYSGNTIYF.

V usage is TRBV27 and J usage is TRBJ2-3; no clear D gene. This CDR3 comprises 16 residues. Looked up from germline, CDR1 is MNHEY and CDR2 is SMNVEV (reference sequence). Trimming removed 0 bases at V and 3 bases at J, with 13 bases between. CDR3 nucleotide sequence: TGTGCCAGCAGTTTATCGATTTCTAGACGAACAGATACGCAGTATTTT. It translates to CASSLSISRRTDTQYF.

The rearrangement uses TRBV6-5 and TRBJ1-4; D remains unclear. Germline-derived CDR1 and CDR2 are MNHEY and SVGAGI. The CDR3 loop spans 13 amino acids. The ends were cut back, 0 bases at V and 12 bases at J, with 11 bases in the middle. The CDR3 is CASSYSEGSELFF. DNA of the CDR3: TGTGCCAGCAGTTACTCGGAGGGCTCAGAACTGTTTTTT.

The chain is built from TRBV30 and TRBJ1-5; 8 bases agree with TRBD1. With V trimmed by 3 bases and J by 5 bases, 3 bases remained unmatched. Looked up from germline, CDR1 is GTSNPN and CDR2 is SVGIG (reference sequence). This CDR3 region has 13 residues. The CDR3 nucleotides read TGTGCCTGGAGCGGGACAGGAGATCAGCCCCAGCATTTT. Encoded protein: CAWSGTGDQPQHF.

The genes are TRBV9 and TRBJ2-5, with 10 bases matching TRBD1. Germline V gene data show CDR1 as SGDLS and CDR2 as YYNGEE. J was trimmed by 3 bases and V by 6 bases; bases with no gene match: 8. The CDR3 is 15 residues long. CDR3 coding DNA: TGTGCCAGCAACCGACAGGGGGCAGGGGAAGAGACCCAGTACTTC. This sequence encodes CASNRQGAGEETQYF. The complete variable domain, with remaining parts taken from reference TRBV9 and TRBJ2-5, reads DSGVTQTPKHLITATGQRVTLRCSPRSGDLSVYWYQQSLDQGLQFLIQYYNGEERAKGNILERFSAQQFPDLHSELNLSSLELGDSALYFCASNRQGAGEETQYFGPGTRLLVL.

This sequence joins TRBV5-1 and TRBJ1-3, with 7 bases lining up with TRBD1. CDR1 is SGHRS and CDR2 is YFSETQ in the germline V gene. V shed 0 bases, J shed 4 bases, and the junction held 7 bases outside the gene matches. The CDR3 consists of 16 residues. The CDR3 region has the DNA TGCGCCAGCAGCTTGGACCGACAGGGTTCAGGAAACACCATATATTTT. It translates to CASSLDRQGSGNTIYF.

This clone has a count of ten or more. The rearrangement joins TRBV13 to TRBJ1-1; a possible D gene is TRBD1 (6 bases). Germline CDR1 reads PRHDT; CDR2 reads FYEKMQ (reference sequence). The CDR3 is 13 amino acids. V was clipped by 5 bases and J by 1 base, with 8 bases between them. In DNA form, the CDR3 reads TGTGCCAGCAGCGGACAGACGAACACTGAAGCTTTCTTT. This codes for CASSGQTNTEAFF. Together with reference TRBV13 and TRBJ1-1, the CDR3 gives the full variable domain: AAGVIQSPRHLIKEKRETATLKCYPIPRHDTVYWYQQGPGQDPQFLISFYEKMQSDKGSIPDRFSAQQFSDYHSELNMSSLELGDSALYFCASSGQTNTEAFFGQGTRLTVV.

This chain joins TRBV2 and TRBJ2-2, with 10 nucleotides matching TRBD1. This CDR3 region has 15 residues. With 7 bases clipped from V and 5 bases from J, the junction kept 7 bases outside the gene matches. Germline CDR1 is SNHLY and CDR2 is FYNNEI. CDR3 loop: CASKPTGGATGELFF. The CDR3 DNA reads TGTGCCAGCAAGCCGACAGGGGGCGCAACCGGGGAGCTGTTTTTT.

This chain uses TRBV27 with TRBJ2-7; D not resolved. CDR3 length: 14 residues. The V end lost 3 bases, the J end lost 0 bases, and 9 bases lay between the germline ends. Germline V gives CDR1 MNHEY, CDR2 SMNVEV (reference sequence). The CDR3 loop is CASSFAGSSYEQYF. The DNA for the CDR3 is TGTGCCAGCAGTTTCGCAGGATCCTCCTACGAGCAGTACTTC.

The chain joins TRBV3-1 (or the pseudogene TRBV3-2) to TRBJ2-1; 9 nucleotides align to TRBD2. Germline V lookup: CDR1 LGHDT, CDR2 YNNKEL (reference sequence). V shed 2 bases, J shed 10 bases, and the junction held 21 bases outside the gene matches. This CDR3 spans 19 amino acids. The DNA of the CDR3 is TGTGCCAGCAGCCAAAACTTAGCTCTAGCGGGGTCGGAATGGAGCGAGCAGTTCTTC. Amino acids: CASSQNLALAGSEWSEQFF.

This chain links TRBV12-3 or TRBV12-4 with TRBJ1-2; 9 bases agree with TRBD1. V shed 4 bases, J shed 9 bases, and the junction held 6 bases outside the gene matches. CDR3 length: 13 amino acids. CDR3 coding DNA: TGTGCCAGCAGTTCGACAGGGGGTCTGAGCTACACCTTC. Amino acids: CASSSTGGLSYTF.

This chain uses TRBV3-1 (or the pseudogene TRBV3-2) with TRBJ2-5; 7 positions agree with TRBD1. Germline trimming cut 4 bases from V and 2 bases from J; bases unmatched to any gene: 7. The CDR3 sequence is 15 residues long. In germline, CDR1 is LGHDT, CDR2 YNNKEL (reference sequence). The CDR3 nucleotides read TGTGCCAGCAGCCCGGACAGGAGTACGCAAGAGACCCAGTACTTC. Its translation: CASSPDRSTQETQYF.

This sequence joins TRBV7-9 and TRBJ2-3; the D gene is possibly TRBD1 (7 bases). V shed 7 bases and J shed 3 bases, with 17 bases lying between them. CDR3 length equals 15 residues. Germline V lookup: CDR1 SEHNR, CDR2 FQNEAQ (reference sequence). DNA for the CDR3: TGTGCCAGCACCCCATTGTCAGGGGGGACAGATACGCAGTATTTT. It is translated as CASTPLSGGTDTQYF.

The chain's CDR3 is CASSQSSTSVVNLPYNEQFF. CDR3 coding DNA: TGCGCCAGCAGCCAATCGTCCACTAGCGTGGTCAACTTACCTTACAATGAGCAGTTCTTC. This chain uses TRBV4-1 with TRBJ2-1; 7 bases agree with TRBD2. This CDR3 has 20 amino acids. Germline V gene data show CDR1 as MGHRA and CDR2 as YSYEKL. The ends lost 2 bases at V and 4 bases at J; junction bases unmatched: 20.

The rearrangement uses TRBV7-2 and TRBJ1-4, with D unresolved. CDR1 and CDR2 from the germline V gene are SGHTA and FQGNSA. The CDR3 is 13 amino acids. V lost 5 bases to trimming and J lost 7 bases, with 11 bases between them. The CDR3 DNA sequence: TGTGCCAGCAGCGCCTCCACTCTTGAAAAACTGTTTTTT. As protein: CASSASTLEKLFF.

The genes are TRBV30 and TRBJ2-3, with TRBD2 matching over 13 bases. This CDR3 spans 16 amino acids. V gave up 2 bases and J gave up 3 bases; unmatched junction bases: 5. Per germline, CDR1 GTSNPN and CDR2 SVGIG (reference sequence). The CDR3 DNA sequence: TGTGCCTGGAGTTGGACTAGCGGGAGAAGTACAGATACGCAGTATTTT. Translation: CAWSWTSGRSTDTQYF. Full variable domain (outside the CDR3, taken from reference TRBV30 and TRBJ2-3): SQTIHQWPATLVQPVGSPLSLECTVEGTSNPNLYWYRQAAGRGLQLLFYSVGIGQISSEVPQNLSASRPQDRQFILSSKKLLLSDSGFYLCAWSWTSGRSTDTQYFGPGTRLTVL.

The genes are TRBV27 and TRBJ2-2, with 7 bases aligning to TRBD1. V lost 1 base, J lost 7 bases, and 12 bases stayed unmatched. The CDR3 has 17 amino acids. The germline V gene encodes CDR1 MNHEY and CDR2 SMNVEV (reference sequence). The chain's CDR3 is CASSLFFDRALSGELFF. The CDR3 DNA is TGTGCCAGCAGTTTATTCTTCGACAGGGCGTTGAGCGGGGAGCTGTTTTTT.

The rearrangement uses TRBV5-1 and TRBJ1-5, with D perhaps TRBD1 (6 bases). V lost 0 bases and J 6 bases, leaving 13 bases between the germline ends. The CDR3 loop spans 15 amino acids. Germline CDR1 is SGHRS and CDR2 is YFSETQ. The CDR3 region has the DNA TGCGCCAGCAGCTTGGATTCAGGGGAAAGTCAGCCCCAGCATTTT. Its protein is CASSLDSGESQPQHF.

The chain joins TRBV10-3 to TRBJ1-3, with TRBD1 matching over 7 bases. Germline CDR1 and CDR2: ENHRY and SYGVKD. The V segment lost 2 bases and the J segment 0 bases; nucleotides outside the gene matches: 4. The CDR3 length is 16 residues. The CDR3 sequence is CAISEPTGSSGNTIYF. CDR3 coding DNA: TGTGCCATCAGTGAGCCGACAGGGAGCTCTGGAAACACCATATATTTT.

The chain employs TRBV6-5 and TRBJ2-7, with 10 bases identical to TRBD1. Germline values: CDR1 MNHEY, CDR2 SVGAGI. Trimming took 11 bases from V and 4 from J; bases not matched to a gene: 14. This CDR3 contains 15 residues. Here the CDR3 reads CAGLGPGQGSYEQYF. The CDR3 DNA reads as TGTGCCGGGCTTGGACCGGGACAGGGGTCTTACGAGCAGTACTTC.